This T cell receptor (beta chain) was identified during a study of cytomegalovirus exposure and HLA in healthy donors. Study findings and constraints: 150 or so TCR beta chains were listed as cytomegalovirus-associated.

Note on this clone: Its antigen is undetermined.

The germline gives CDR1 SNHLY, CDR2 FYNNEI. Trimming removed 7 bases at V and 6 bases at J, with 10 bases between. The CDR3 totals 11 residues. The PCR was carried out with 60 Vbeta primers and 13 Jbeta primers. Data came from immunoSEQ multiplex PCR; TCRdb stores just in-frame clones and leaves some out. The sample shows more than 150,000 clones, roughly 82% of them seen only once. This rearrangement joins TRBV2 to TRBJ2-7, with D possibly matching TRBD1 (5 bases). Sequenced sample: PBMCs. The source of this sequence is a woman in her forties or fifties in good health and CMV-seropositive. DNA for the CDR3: TGTGCCAGCATAAGGGGCAGCGAGCAGTACTTC. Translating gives CASIRGSEQYF.